Reported below is one T cell receptor beta chain. TCRdb's table, derived via immunoSEQ multiplex PCR, lists solely in-frame clones and lacks some. The table lists about 89,000 clones, around 96% of them singletons. CDR1 MDHEN and CDR2 SYDVKM come from the germline V gene. V was pared by 5 bases and J by 6 bases, with 17 bases of the junction left unmatched. This CDR3 is 18 amino acids long. The data originate from a study of technical replicates of blood from a few donors. J is TRBJ2-2 and V is TRBV28, with 8 bases aligning to TRBD2. This sequence was found in a human donor in good health. The specimen sequenced was T cells isolated from PBMCs. The DNA for the CDR3 is TGTGCCAGCAGTCAATATAAACTCAGCGGGAGTGAATCCGGGGAGCTGTTTTTT. The encoded protein is CASSQYKLSGSESGELFF. Full variable domain (rest looked up from reference TRBV28 and TRBJ2-2): DVKVTQSSRYLVKRTGEKVFLECVQDMDHENMFWYRQDPGLGLRLIYFSYDVKMKEKGDIPEGYSVSREKKERFSLILESASTNQTSMYLCASSQYKLSGSESGELFFGEGSRLTVL.